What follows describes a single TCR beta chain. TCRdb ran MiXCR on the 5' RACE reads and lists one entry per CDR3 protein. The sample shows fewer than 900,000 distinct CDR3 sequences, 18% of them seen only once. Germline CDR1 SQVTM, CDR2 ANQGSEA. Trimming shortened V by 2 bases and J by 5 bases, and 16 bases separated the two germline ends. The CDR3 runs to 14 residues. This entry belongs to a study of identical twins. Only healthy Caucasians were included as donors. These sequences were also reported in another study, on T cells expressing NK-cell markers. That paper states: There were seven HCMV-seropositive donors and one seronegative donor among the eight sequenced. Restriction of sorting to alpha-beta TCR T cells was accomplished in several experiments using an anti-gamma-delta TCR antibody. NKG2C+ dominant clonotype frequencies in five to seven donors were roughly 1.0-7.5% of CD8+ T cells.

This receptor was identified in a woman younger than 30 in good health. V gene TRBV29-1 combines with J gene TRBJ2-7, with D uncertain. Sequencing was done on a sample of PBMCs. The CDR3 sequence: CSVELRLEVHEQYF. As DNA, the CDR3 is TGCAGCGTTGAATTAAGGCTAGAGGTGCACGAGCAGTACTTC.